This T cell receptor beta chain was obtained from a study of monozygotic twins with inflammatory bowel disease. For each CDR3 protein, TCRdb gives one entry from its re-call of the 5' RACE reads, without DNA. This table lists approximately 380,000 distinct CDR3 sequences. The CDR3 runs to 14 residues. V is TRBV12-3 or TRBV12-4 and J is TRBJ1-6. The sequence was obtained from a human donor with ulcerative colitis or Crohn's disease, or a healthy co-twin of an affected twin (not recorded which). The sample consisted of blood. The CDR3 protein is CASSLGFKNSPLHF.